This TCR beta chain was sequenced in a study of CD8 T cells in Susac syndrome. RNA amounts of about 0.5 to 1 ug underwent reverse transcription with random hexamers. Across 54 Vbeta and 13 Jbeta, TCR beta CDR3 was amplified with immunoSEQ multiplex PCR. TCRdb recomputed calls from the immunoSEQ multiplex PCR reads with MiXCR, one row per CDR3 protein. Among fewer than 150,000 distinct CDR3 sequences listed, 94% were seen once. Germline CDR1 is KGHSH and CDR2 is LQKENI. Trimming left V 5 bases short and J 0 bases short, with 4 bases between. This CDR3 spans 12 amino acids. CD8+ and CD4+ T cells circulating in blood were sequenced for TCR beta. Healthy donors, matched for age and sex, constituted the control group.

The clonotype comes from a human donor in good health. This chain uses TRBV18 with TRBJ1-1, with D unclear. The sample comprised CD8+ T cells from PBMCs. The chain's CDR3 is CASSGMNTEAFF. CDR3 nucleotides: TGTGCCAGCTCAGGGATGAACACTGAAGCTTTCTTT.